The next 16 T cell receptor beta chains were all read from a single sample in a study of technical replicates of blood from four donors. The table came from immunoSEQ multiplex PCR; TCRdb's copy has only in-frame clones and leaves some out. The repertoire holds 75,000 to 100,000 clones, with roughly 94% as singletons. Sequencing input: T cells isolated from PBMCs. The receptors originated from a human donor in good health.

The V and J genes are TRBV19 and TRBJ1-5, with a possible D match to TRBD1 (6 bases). V lost 3 bases to trimming and J lost 0 bases, with 9 bases between them. The CDR3 is made up of 15 amino acids. Looked up from germline, CDR1 is LNHDA and CDR2 is SQIVND (reference sequence). This chain's CDR3 is CASSILGGSNQPQHF. For the CDR3, the DNA is TGTGCCAGTAGTATCCTAGGGGGTAGCAATCAGCCCCAGCATTTT.

V and J are TRBV7-2 and TRBJ2-7; a weak D match, TRBD2 (5 bases). Between the trimmed V and J ends, which lost 2 bases and 4 bases, there was a span of 6 bases. This CDR3 spans 12 amino acids. Per the germline V gene, CDR1 is SGHTA and CDR2 is FQGNSA. Here the CDR3 DNA reads TGTGCCAGCAGCTTACTAGCTTACGAGCAGTACTTC. Its protein product is CASSLLAYEQYF.

The V gene is TRBV10-2, the J gene TRBJ2-6; 8 nucleotides agree with TRBD1. This CDR3 contains 14 residues. Unmatched junction bases numbered 7, after V lost 11 bases and J lost 4 bases. The germline V gene has CDR1 WSHSY and CDR2 SAAADI. The DNA for the CDR3 is TGCGCCGGCTCAGGGGGCCCGGGGGCCAACGTCCTGACTTTC. This codes for CAGSGGPGANVLTF.

This clone was seen a single time. The V call is TRBV5-4, the J call TRBJ2-7; a possible D gene is TRBD2 (5 bases). V was clipped by 4 bases and J by 4 bases, with 12 bases between them. CDR1 is SGHNT, CDR2 YYREEE, per germline (reference sequence). The CDR3 length is 13 residues. The CDR3 region is CASSADAGYEQYF. CDR3 bases: TGTGCCAGCAGCGCGGACGCGGGTTACGAGCAGTACTTC. The full variable domain, rest sourced from reference TRBV5-4 and TRBJ2-7, is ETGVTQSPTHLIKTRGQQVTLRCSSQSGHNTVSWYQQALGQGPQFIFQYYREEENGRGNFPPRFSGLQFPNYSSELNVNALELDDSALYLCASSADAGYEQYFGPGTRLTVT.

The chain uses TRBV10-3 and TRBJ2-3, with 12 bases matching TRBD2. Germline CDR1 and CDR2: ENHRY and SYGVKD. The CDR3 totals 14 residues. The V segment lost 6 bases and the J segment 4 bases; nucleotides outside the gene matches: 2. CDR3 DNA: TGTGCCATCAGCAGACTAGCGGGAGCAGATACGCAGTATTTT. Protein: CAISRLAGADTQYF.

The chain is built from TRBV7-2 and TRBJ2-5, with D possibly being TRBD1 (5 bases). CDR3 length: 13 residues. V was shortened by 6 bases and J by 5 bases, with 13 bases between the two germline ends. Germline CDR1 and CDR2: SGHTA and FQGNSA. The chain's CDR3 is CASSPTGSETQYF. In DNA form, the CDR3 reads TGTGCCAGCAGTCCAACAGGCAGCGAGACCCAGTACTTC.

J is TRBJ2-1 and V is TRBV7-2; a weak D match, TRBD2 (6 bases). The germline CDR1 and CDR2 sequences are SGHTA and FQGNSA. This CDR3 is 16 amino acids long. Trimming cost V 4 bases and J 6 bases, with 19 bases left between them. The chain's CDR3 is CASSWRDFASPNEQFF. In DNA, the CDR3 is TGTGCCAGCAGCTGGCGGGACTTCGCATCGCCCAATGAGCAGTTCTTC.

The chain joins TRBV6-1 to TRBJ1-5, with 7 bases that match TRBD1. V was clipped by 0 bases and J by 1 base; unmatched bases: 6. This CDR3 is 17 amino acids long. CDR1 MNHNS and CDR2 SASEGT come from the germline V gene. In nucleotides, the CDR3 is TGTGCCAGCAGTGAAGCAGGGGGCGGAAGGAGCAATCAGCCCCAGCATTTT. This sequence encodes CASSEAGGGRSNQPQHF.

The V gene is TRBV18, the J gene TRBJ2-7; D is unresolved. Trimming took 6 bases from V and 5 from J, leaving 14 bases between them. CDR1 and CDR2 (germline): KGHSH, LQKENI. The CDR3 totals 13 residues. The CDR3 protein is CASSPPSRDEQYF. CDR3 DNA sequence: TGTGCCAGCTCCCCCCCTAGTCGCGACGAGCAGTACTTC.

Here the CDR3 reads CASSLSANQPQHF. The CDR3 nucleotides are TGTGCCAGCAGCTTGTCTGCGAATCAGCCCCAGCATTTT. The rearrangement joins TRBV5-8 to TRBJ1-5; D is ambiguous. The ends were cut back, 1 base at V and 4 bases at J, with 6 bases in the middle. CDR1 and CDR2 (germline): SGHTS, YDEGEE. This CDR3 contains 13 residues.

The CDR3 reads CASRTSGEQFF. The DNA of the CDR3 is TGTGCCAGCAGGACCTCAGGGGAGCAGTTCTTC. The chain uses TRBV11-2 and TRBJ2-1, with D possibly TRBD1 on 5 matching bases. This CDR3 is built from 11 residues. V was clipped by 6 bases and J by 10 bases, with 10 bases between them. Germline CDR1 is SGHAT and CDR2 is FQNNGV.

The chain joins TRBV14 to TRBJ1-1, with a tentative D call TRBD1 (5 bases). Deletions cut 4 bases from V and 1 base from J, with 7 bases between. CDR1 is SGHDN, CDR2 FVKESK, per germline. The CDR3 contains 13 residues. CDR3 sequence: CASSRQGNTEAFF. DNA for the CDR3: TGTGCCAGCAGCCGCCAGGGGAACACTGAAGCTTTCTTT. Based on the CDR3 plus reference TRBV14 and TRBJ1-1, the full variable domain is EAGVTQFPSHSVIEKGQTVTLRCDPISGHDNLYWYRRVMGKEIKFLLHFVKESKQDESGMPNNRFLAERTGGTYSTLKVQPAELEDSGVYFCASSRQGNTEAFFGQGTRLTVV.

This clone showed up just once. The J gene is TRBJ1-1, the V gene TRBV13; D remains ambiguous. V was cut by 8 bases and J by 1 base, with 11 bases left in between. CDR1 is PRHDT and CDR2 is FYEKMQ in the germline V gene (reference sequence). The CDR3 is 13 amino acids. CDR3 region: CASCRVKNTEAFF. CDR3 in DNA: TGTGCCAGCTGTCGGGTCAAGAACACTGAAGCTTTCTTT. Using reference TRBV13 and TRBJ1-1 for the parts outside the CDR3, the full variable domain is AAGVIQSPRHLIKEKRETATLKCYPIPRHDTVYWYQQGPGQDPQFLISFYEKMQSDKGSIPDRFSAQQFSDYHSELNMSSLELGDSALYFCASCRVKNTEAFFGQGTRLTVV.

CDR3 nucleotides: TGTGCCTGGAGCCTGACTAGCGGGAGATTCCTCGAGCAGTACTTC. This sequence encodes CAWSLTSGRFLEQYF. J is TRBJ2-7 and V is TRBV30; 12 positions match TRBD2. The germline gives CDR1 GTSNPN, CDR2 SVGIG (reference sequence). The CDR3 sequence is 15 residues long. Trimming cost V 3 bases and J 6 bases; bases outside gene matches: 9.

The chain uses TRBV7-3 and TRBJ2-2; 11 bases are a match to TRBD2. This CDR3 is 15 amino acids long. CDR1 and CDR2 from the germline V gene are SGHTA and FQGTGA. After removal of 5 bases from V and 4 bases from J, the junction contained 3 bases not matched to a gene. The CDR3, as DNA: TGTGCCAGCAGCCCCGGGACTAGCGGCACCGGGGAGCTGTTTTTT. Its protein is CASSPGTSGTGELFF.

The V call is TRBV5-4, the J call TRBJ2-7; maybe TRBD2 (6 bases). This CDR3 contains 17 residues. V lost 1 base and J 1 base, leaving 18 bases between the germline ends. In germline, CDR1 is SGHNT, CDR2 YYREEE (reference sequence). The CDR3 DNA is TGTGCCAGCAGCTTGTGGGGGACTGTTGGGCCTTCCTACGAGCAGTACTTC. Protein: CASSLWGTVGPSYEQYF.